The 4 T cell receptor beta chains presented below share a single source sample, sequenced in a study of immune evolution from preneoplasia to lung adenocarcinoma. TCRdb's table, derived via immunoSEQ multiplex PCR, lists solely in-frame clones and lacks some. This table has 9,000 to 13,000 clones, around 78% appearing once. The sequenced sample was FFPE minimally invasive lung adenocarcinoma tissue. The receptors stem from a person aged 70 to 85 with lung adenocarcinoma.

The chain uses TRBV7-2 and TRBJ2-5, with TRBD2 identical over 10 bases. CDR1 and CDR2 from the germline V gene are SGHTA and FQGNSA. V was pared by 5 bases and J by 14 bases, with 17 bases of the junction left unmatched. The CDR3 runs to 15 residues. CDR3 bases: TGTGCCAGCAGCCAAGGCTCTAGCGGGAGTGACGAGCAATACTTC. This translates into CASSQGSSGSDEQYF.

Details on this clone: Germline is not matched at one junction end, which may reflect a read error. The rearrangement links TRBV2 to TRBJ1-2; D call uncertain. The length of the CDR3 is 13 residues. Germline CDR1 is SNHLY and CDR2 is FYNNEI. CDR3 amino acids: CASREGILGGYTF. CDR3 bases: TGTGCCAGCAGAGAAGGGATTCTAGGTGGCTACACCTTC.

The chain is built from TRBV4-1 and TRBJ1-5; D gene uncertain. Trimming took off 2 bases at V and 6 bases at J, with 17 bases between the two ends. CDR3 length: 16 amino acids. Germline CDR1 MGHRA, CDR2 YSYEKL. The CDR3 DNA sequence: TGCGCCAGCAGCCAACTGGTGGGGAAGCCAGGTCAGCCCCAGCATTTT. It codes for CASSQLVGKPGQPQHF.

The rearrangement links TRBV6-5 to TRBJ1-6, with D unclear. The length of the CDR3 is 13 residues. V lost 7 bases and J 10 bases, leaving 14 bases between the germline ends. In germline, CDR1 is MNHEY, CDR2 SVGAGI. DNA of the CDR3: TGTGCCAGCACCTCCCCTCAGAAATCACCCCTCCACTTT. This translates into CASTSPQKSPLHF.